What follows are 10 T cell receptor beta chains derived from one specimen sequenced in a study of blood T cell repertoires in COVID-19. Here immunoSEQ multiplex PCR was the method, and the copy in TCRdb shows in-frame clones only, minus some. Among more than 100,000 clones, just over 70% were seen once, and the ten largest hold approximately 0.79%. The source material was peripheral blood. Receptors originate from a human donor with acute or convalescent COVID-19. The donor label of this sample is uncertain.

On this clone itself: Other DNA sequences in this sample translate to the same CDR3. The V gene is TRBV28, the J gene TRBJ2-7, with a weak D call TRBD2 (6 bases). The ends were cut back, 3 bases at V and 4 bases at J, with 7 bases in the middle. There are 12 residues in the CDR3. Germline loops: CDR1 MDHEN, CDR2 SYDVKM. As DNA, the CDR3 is TGTGCCAGCAGTTTGGCGGGGTACGAGCAGTACGTC. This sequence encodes CASSLAGYEQYV.

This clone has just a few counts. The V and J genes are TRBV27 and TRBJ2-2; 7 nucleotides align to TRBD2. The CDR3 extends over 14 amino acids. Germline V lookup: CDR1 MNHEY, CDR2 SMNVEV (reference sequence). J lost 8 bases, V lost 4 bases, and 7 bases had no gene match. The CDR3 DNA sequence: TGTGCCAGCAGTTCGGGACTAAATAGAGGGGAGCTGTTTTTT. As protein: CASSSGLNRGELFF.

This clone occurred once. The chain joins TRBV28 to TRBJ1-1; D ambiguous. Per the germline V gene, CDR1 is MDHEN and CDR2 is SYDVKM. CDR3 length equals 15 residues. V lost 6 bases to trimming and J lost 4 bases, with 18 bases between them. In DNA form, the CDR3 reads TGTGCCAGCAGGGAAGAAGACCGCCTAGGCACTGAAGCTTTCTTT. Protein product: CASREEDRLGTEAFF. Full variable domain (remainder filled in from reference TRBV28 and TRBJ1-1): DVKVTQSSRYLVKRTGEKVFLECVQDMDHENMFWYRQDPGLGLRLIYFSYDVKMKEKGDIPEGYSVSREKKERFSLILESASTNQTSMYLCASREEDRLGTEAFFGQGTRLTVV.

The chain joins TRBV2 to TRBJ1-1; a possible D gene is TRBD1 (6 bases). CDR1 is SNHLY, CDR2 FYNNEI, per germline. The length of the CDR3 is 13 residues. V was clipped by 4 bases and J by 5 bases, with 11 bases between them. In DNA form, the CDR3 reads TGTGCCAGCAGTGTGGAGGGGGGGACTGAAGCTTTCTTT. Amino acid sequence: CASSVEGGTEAFF.

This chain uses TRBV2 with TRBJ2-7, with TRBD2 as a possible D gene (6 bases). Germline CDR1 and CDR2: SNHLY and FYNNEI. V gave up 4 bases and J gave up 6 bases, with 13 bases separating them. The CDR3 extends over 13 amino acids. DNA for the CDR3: TGTGCCAGCAGTGGACTAGGAAAGCTCGAGCAGTACTTC. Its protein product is CASSGLGKLEQYF.

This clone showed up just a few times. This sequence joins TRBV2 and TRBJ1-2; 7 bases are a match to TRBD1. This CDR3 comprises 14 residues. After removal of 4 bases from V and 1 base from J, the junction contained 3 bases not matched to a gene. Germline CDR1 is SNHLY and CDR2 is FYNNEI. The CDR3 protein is CASSGTGSNYGYTF. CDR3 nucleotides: TGTGCCAGCAGTGGGACAGGTAGTAACTATGGCTACACCTTC.

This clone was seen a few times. This CDR3 is CASSDRVNTEAFF. The CDR3, as DNA: TGTGCCAGCAGTGATCGGGTTAACACTGAAGCTTTCTTT. The chain uses TRBV6-1 and TRBJ1-1; D is unresolved. The germline V gene has CDR1 MNHNS and CDR2 SASEGT. This CDR3 comprises 13 residues. The V gene lost 3 bases and the J gene lost 2 bases, with 7 bases spanning the gap.

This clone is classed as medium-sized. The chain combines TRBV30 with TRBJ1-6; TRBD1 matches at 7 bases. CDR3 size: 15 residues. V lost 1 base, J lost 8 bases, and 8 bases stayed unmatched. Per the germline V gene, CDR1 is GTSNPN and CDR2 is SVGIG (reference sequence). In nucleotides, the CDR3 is TGTGCCTGGAGTGGATTGACAGGGCCCGATTCACCCCTCCACTTT. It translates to CAWSGLTGPDSPLHF.

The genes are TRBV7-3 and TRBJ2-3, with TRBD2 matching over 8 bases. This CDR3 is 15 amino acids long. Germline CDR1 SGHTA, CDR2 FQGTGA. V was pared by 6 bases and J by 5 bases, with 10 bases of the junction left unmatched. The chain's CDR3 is CASSAGGVEGDTQYF. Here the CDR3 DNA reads TGTGCCAGCAGTGCCGGGGGGGTCGAGGGAGATACGCAGTATTTT.

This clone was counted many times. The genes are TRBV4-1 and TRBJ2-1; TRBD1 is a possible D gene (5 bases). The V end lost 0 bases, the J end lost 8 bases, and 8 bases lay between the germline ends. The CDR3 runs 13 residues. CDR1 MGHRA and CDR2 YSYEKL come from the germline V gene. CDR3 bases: TGCGCCAGCAGCCAAGATCAAGGGGATGAGCAGTTCTTC. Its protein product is CASSQDQGDEQFF.